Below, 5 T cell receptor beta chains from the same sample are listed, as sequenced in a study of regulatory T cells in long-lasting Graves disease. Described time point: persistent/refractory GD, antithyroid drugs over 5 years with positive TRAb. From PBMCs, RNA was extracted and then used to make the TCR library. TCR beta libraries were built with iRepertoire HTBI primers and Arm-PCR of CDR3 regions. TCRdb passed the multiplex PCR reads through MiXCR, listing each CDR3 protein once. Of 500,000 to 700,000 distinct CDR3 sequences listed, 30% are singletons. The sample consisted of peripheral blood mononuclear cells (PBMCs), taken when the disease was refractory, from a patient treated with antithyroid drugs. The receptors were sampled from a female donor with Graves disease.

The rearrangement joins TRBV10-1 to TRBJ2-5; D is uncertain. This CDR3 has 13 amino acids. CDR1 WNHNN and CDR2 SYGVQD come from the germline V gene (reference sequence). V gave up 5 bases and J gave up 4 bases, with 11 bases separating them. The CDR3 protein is CASSSNWGETQYF. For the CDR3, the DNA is TGCGCCAGCAGTTCAAACTGGGGAGAGACCCAGTACTTC.

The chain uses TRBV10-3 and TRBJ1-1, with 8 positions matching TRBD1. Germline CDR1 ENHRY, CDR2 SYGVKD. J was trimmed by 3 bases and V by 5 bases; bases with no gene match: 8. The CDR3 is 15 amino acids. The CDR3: CAISLRRGQDTEAFF. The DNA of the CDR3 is TGTGCCATCAGTCTACGCAGGGGGCAGGACACTGAAGCTTTCTTT.

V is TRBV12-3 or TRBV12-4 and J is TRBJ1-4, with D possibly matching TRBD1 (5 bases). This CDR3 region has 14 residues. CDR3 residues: CASLGRDFNEKLFF. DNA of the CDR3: TGTGCGAGCCTTGGCAGGGACTTCAATGAAAAACTGTTTTTT.

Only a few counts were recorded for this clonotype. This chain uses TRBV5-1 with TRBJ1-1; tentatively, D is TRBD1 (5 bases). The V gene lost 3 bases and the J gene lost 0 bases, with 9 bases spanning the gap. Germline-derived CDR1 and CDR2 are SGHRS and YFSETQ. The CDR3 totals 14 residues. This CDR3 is CASSSTVVNTEAFF. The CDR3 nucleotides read TGCGCCAGCAGCTCGACAGTAGTGAACACTGAAGCTTTCTTT.

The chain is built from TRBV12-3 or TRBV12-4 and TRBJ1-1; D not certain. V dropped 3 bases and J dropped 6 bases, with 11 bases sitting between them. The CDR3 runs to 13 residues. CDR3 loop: CASSFAASAEAFF. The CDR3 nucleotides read TGTGCCAGCAGTTTCGCAGCCAGCGCTGAAGCTTTCTTT.